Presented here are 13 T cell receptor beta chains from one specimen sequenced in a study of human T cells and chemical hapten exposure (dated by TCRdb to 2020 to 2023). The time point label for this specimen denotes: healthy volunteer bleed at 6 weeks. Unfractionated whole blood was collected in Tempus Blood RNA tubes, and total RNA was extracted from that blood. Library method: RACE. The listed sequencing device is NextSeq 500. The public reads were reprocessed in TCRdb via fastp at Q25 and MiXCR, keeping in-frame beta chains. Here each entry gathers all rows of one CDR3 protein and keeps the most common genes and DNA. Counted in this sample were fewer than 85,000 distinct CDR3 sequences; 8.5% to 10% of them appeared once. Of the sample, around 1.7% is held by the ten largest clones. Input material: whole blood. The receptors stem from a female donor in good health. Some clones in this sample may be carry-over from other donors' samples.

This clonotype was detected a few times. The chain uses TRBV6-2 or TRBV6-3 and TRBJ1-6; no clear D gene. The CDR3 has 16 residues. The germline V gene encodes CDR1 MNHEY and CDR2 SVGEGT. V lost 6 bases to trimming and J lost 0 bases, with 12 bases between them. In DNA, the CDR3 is TGTGCCAGCAGAAGAGGAAGAAGCTCCTATAATTCACCCCTCCACTTT. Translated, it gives CASRRGRSSYNSPLHF.

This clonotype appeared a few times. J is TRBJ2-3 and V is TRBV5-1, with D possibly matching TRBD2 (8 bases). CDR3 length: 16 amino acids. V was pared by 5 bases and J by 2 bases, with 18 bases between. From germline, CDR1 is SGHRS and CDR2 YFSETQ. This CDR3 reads CASRRGRGAITDTQYF. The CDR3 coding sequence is TGCGCCAGCAGAAGGGGGCGGGGGGCCATCACAGATACGCAGTATTTT. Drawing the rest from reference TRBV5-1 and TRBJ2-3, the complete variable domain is KAGVTQTPRYLIKTRGQQVTLSCSPISGHRSVSWYQQTPGQGLQFLFEYFSETQRNKGNFPGRFSGRQFSNSRSEMNVSTLELGDSALYLCASRRGRGAITDTQYFGPGTRLTVL.

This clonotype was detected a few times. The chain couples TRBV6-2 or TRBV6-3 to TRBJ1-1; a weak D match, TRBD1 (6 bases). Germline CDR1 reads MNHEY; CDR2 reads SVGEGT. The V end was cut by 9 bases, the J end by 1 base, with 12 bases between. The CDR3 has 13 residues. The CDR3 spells CASYRVWNTEAFF. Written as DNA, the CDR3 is TGTGCCAGTTACAGGGTATGGAACACTGAAGCTTTCTTT.

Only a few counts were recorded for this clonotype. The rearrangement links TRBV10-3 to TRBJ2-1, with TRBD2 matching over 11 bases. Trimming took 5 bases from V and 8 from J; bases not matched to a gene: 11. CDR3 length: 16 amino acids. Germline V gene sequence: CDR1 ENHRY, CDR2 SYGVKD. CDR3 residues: CAISNSGGAIFHEQFF. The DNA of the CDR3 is TGTGCCATCAGTAATAGCGGGGGGGCCATCTTCCATGAGCAGTTCTTC.

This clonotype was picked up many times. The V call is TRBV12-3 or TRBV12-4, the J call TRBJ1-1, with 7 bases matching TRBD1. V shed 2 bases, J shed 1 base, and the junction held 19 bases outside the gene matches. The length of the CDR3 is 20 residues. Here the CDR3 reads CASSLQKGKDRLRPNTEAFF. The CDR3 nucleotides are TGTGCCAGCAGTTTACAAAAGGGGAAGGACAGGCTTCGTCCGAACACTGAAGCTTTCTTT.

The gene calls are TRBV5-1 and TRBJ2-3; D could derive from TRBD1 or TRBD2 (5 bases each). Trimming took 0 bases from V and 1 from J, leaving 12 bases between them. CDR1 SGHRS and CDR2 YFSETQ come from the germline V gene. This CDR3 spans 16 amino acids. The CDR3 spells CASSLAGTHGTDTQYF. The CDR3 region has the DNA TGCGCCAGCAGCTTGGCAGGGACGCACGGCACAGATACGCAGTATTTT.

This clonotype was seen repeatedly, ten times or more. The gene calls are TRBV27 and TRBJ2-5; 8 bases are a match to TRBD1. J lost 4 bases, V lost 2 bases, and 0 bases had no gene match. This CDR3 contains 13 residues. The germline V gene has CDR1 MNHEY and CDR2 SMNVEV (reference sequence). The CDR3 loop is CASSLQGAETQYF. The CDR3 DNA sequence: TGTGCCAGCAGTTTACAGGGGGCAGAGACCCAGTACTTC.

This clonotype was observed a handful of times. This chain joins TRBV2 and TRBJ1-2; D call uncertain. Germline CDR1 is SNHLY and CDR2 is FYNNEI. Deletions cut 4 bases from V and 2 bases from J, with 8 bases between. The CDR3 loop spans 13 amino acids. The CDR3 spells CASSVDINYGYTF. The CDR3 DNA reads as TGTGCCAGCAGTGTCGACATAAACTATGGCTACACCTTC.

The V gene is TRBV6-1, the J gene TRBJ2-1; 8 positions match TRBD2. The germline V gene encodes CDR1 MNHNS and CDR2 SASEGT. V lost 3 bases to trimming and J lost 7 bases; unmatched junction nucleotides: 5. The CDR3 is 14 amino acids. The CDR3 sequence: CASSERGAGNEQFF. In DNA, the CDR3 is TGTGCCAGCAGTGAGCGGGGGGCGGGGAATGAGCAGTTCTTC.

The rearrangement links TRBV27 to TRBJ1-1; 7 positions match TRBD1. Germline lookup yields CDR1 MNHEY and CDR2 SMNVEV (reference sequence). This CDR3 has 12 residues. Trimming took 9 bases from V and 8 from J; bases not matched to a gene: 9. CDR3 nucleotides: TGTGCCAGTCGGACAGGAGGTCACGAAGCTTTCTTT. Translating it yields CASRTGGHEAFF.

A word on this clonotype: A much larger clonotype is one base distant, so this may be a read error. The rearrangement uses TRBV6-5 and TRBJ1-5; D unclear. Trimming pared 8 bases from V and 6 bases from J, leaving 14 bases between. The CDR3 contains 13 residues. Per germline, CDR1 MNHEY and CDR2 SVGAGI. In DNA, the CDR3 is TGTGCCAGCCGAGAAGGAAGGGCTCAGCCCCAGCATTTT. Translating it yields CASREGRAQPQHF.

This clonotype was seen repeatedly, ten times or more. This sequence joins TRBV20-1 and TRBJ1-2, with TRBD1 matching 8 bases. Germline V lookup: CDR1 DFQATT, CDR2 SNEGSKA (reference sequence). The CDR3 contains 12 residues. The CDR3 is CSLHQGAYGYTF. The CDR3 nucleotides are TGCAGCCTGCACCAGGGGGCCTATGGCTACACCTTC.

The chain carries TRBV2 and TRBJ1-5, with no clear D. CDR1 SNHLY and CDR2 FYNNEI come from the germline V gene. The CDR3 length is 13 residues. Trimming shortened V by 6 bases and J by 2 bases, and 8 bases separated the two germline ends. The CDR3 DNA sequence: TGTGCCAGCAGAGATATTGGCAATCAGCCCCAGCATTTT. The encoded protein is CASRDIGNQPQHF.